The 19 T cell receptor beta chains below all came from one sample that was sequenced in a study of human T cells and chemical hapten exposure. Time point described: patch test 2, 6 weeks after DPC sensitization. Treatment noted: therapeutic diphenylcyclopropenone sensitization with weekly scalp DPC. MiXCR, run by TCRdb on the RACE reads, gives a single entry per CDR3 protein. The sample lists more than 70,000 distinct CDR3 sequences; around a tenth were seen once. The source material was whole blood, sampled in connection with sensitization to the hapten diphenylcyclopropenone (DPC). The receptors were gathered from a man aged 18 to 30 with alopecia areata. Some clones in this sample may be carry-over from other donors' samples.

J is TRBJ2-3 and V is TRBV20-1; 10 nucleotides line up with TRBD1. The CDR3 runs to 15 residues. Trimming removed 0 bases from V and 4 bases from J; junction bases left unmatched: 4. Germline V gene lookup returns CDR1 DFQATT and CDR2 SNEGSKA (reference sequence). The CDR3 nucleotides are TGCAGTGCTAGAGATGACAGGGGGCCCGCAGATACGCAGTATTTT. This sequence encodes CSARDDRGPADTQYF.

V usage is TRBV6-5 and J usage is TRBJ1-2; D perhaps matches TRBD1 (5 bases). The CDR3 spans 15 residues. Between the trimmed V and J ends, which lost 0 bases and 4 bases, there was a span of 12 bases. The germline gives CDR1 MNHEY, CDR2 SVGAGI. The CDR3 reads CASSYSDTGVYGYTF. The CDR3 DNA reads as TGTGCCAGCAGTTACTCGGACACCGGAGTCTATGGCTACACCTTC.

This chain joins TRBV28 and TRBJ1-6; D not certain. The germline V gene encodes CDR1 MDHEN and CDR2 SYDVKM. Trimming took off 2 bases at V and 0 bases at J, with 14 bases between the two ends. There are 18 residues in the CDR3. This CDR3 is CASSLLRTASSYNSPLHF. The CDR3 nucleotides are TGTGCCAGCAGTTTACTACGGACGGCTAGCTCCTATAATTCACCCCTCCACTTT.

This clonotype was counted at least ten times. The rearrangement links TRBV7-9 to TRBJ1-1; the D is unclear. Germline CDR1 reads SEHNR; CDR2 reads FQNEAQ (reference sequence). The length of the CDR3 is 15 residues. V gave up 2 bases and J gave up 2 bases, with 12 bases separating them. The CDR3 protein is CASSLHGGPNTEAFF. In nucleotides, the CDR3 is TGTGCCAGCAGCTTACATGGAGGACCAAACACTGAAGCTTTCTTT.

This clonotype has just a few counts. The chain couples TRBV6-2 or TRBV6-3 to TRBJ2-3, with 11 bases aligning to TRBD2. This CDR3 region has 16 residues. Germline loops: CDR1 MNHEY, CDR2 SVGEGT. The V gene end was trimmed by 4 bases and the J gene end by 1 base; junction bases not matched to a gene: 4. The CDR3 DNA is TGTGCCAGCAGTTCTGTGACTAGCGGGGGCACAGATACGCAGTATTTT. Translated: CASSSVTSGGTDTQYF.

The chain joins TRBV6-2 or TRBV6-3 to TRBJ2-1; 7 bases line up with TRBD1. Germline V gene data show CDR1 as MNHEY and CDR2 as SVGEGT. J gave up 16 bases and V 5 bases, and 14 bases lay outside the gene matches. The CDR3 runs to 13 residues. The CDR3 loop reads CASSPQGDTPGFF. In DNA, the CDR3 is TGTGCCAGCAGTCCTCAGGGGGACACCCCCGGCTTCTTC.

The V gene is TRBV3-1, the J gene TRBJ1-1; tentatively, D is TRBD1 (5 bases). The CDR3 covers 13 residues. Germline-derived CDR1 and CDR2 are LGHDT and YNNKEL (reference sequence). Trimming removed 4 bases from V and 5 bases from J, with 11 bases in between. CDR3 sequence (DNA): TGTGCCAGCAGCCCCCCGGGGGGAACTGAAGCTTTCTTT. Translated, it gives CASSPPGGTEAFF.

This clonotype was seen at least ten times. The chain is built from TRBV6-6 and TRBJ1-3; no clear D. The CDR3 is 14 residues long. Between the trimmed V and J ends, which lost 0 bases and 4 bases, there was a span of 7 bases. Looked up from germline, CDR1 is MNHNY and CDR2 is SVGAGI (reference sequence). CDR3 bases: TGTGCCAGCAGTTACTCAGACGGGGGAAACACCATATATTTT. Its translation: CASSYSDGGNTIYF.

This clonotype was seen a handful of times. The gene calls are TRBV7-6 and TRBJ2-7; 7 bases are a match to TRBD1. CDR1 is SGHVS and CDR2 is FNYEAQ in the germline V gene. There are 15 residues in the CDR3. Trimming at V came to 6 bases and at J to 0 bases, leaving 8 bases not matched to a gene. CDR3 sequence (DNA): TGTGCCAGCAGGGGATGGACAGGTCTCTCCTACGAGCAGTACGTC. Translating it yields CASRGWTGLSYEQYV.

This clonotype was counted only a few times. The genes are TRBV2 and TRBJ2-7; D is possibly TRBD1 (5 bases). The germline V gene has CDR1 SNHLY and CDR2 FYNNEI. Trimming pared 3 bases from V and 0 bases from J, leaving 9 bases between. The CDR3 covers 14 residues. CDR3 sequence reads: CASSDSRDSYEQYF. The CDR3 DNA sequence: TGTGCCAGCAGTGACTCCAGGGACTCCTACGAGCAGTACTTC.

In its sample, this clonotype was seen a few times. The chain uses TRBV7-3 and TRBJ1-3; possibly TRBD1 for D (6 bases). Germline CDR1 and CDR2: SGHTA and FQGTGA. Deletions cut 1 base from V and 0 bases from J, with 16 bases between. This CDR3 is built from 18 residues. CDR3 residues: CASSLMSWDTSSGNTIYF. CDR3 bases: TGTGCCAGCAGCTTAATGTCGTGGGACACCAGCTCTGGAAACACCATATATTTT. Drawing the rest from reference TRBV7-3 and TRBJ1-3, the complete variable domain is GAGVSQTPSNKVTEKGKYVELRCDPISGHTALYWYRQSLGQGPEFLIYFQGTGAADDSGLPNDRFFAVRPEGSVSTLKIQRTERGDSAVYLCASSLMSWDTSSGNTIYFGEGSWLTVV.

The sample holds a few counts of this clonotype. This rearrangement joins TRBV13 to TRBJ2-7; 10 positions agree with TRBD1. Unmatched junction bases numbered 4, after V lost 6 bases and J lost 5 bases. Germline CDR1 reads PRHDT; CDR2 reads FYEKMQ (reference sequence). The CDR3 spans 13 residues. The CDR3 spells CASSIGQGDEQYV. In DNA, the CDR3 is TGTGCCAGCAGTATCGGACAGGGGGACGAGCAGTACGTC.

The chain has TRBV28 and TRBJ2-1; 10 nucleotides align to TRBD1. CDR1 is MDHEN, CDR2 SYDVKM, per germline. After removal of 5 bases from V and 7 bases from J, the junction contained 8 bases not matched to a gene. The CDR3 totals 15 residues. CDR3 DNA: TGTGCCAGCAGTCCGGGGACAGGGGAGGAAAATGAGCAGTTCTTC. This sequence encodes CASSPGTGEENEQFF.

The gene calls are TRBV9 and TRBJ1-2; the match to TRBD1 covers 12 bases. CDR3 length equals 17 residues. In germline, CDR1 is SGDLS, CDR2 YYNGEE. The trim removed 4 bases at V and 0 bases at J, leaving 7 bases unmatched. CDR3 DNA sequence: TGTGCCAGCAGCCCGGGACAGGGGGCCTACGCTAACTATGGCTACACCTTC. Its protein product is CASSPGQGAYANYGYTF.

This clonotype was recorded many times. The rearrangement uses TRBV6-2 or TRBV6-3 and TRBJ2-7; 7 bases agree with TRBD2. The germline gives CDR1 MNHEY, CDR2 SVGEGT. V lost 4 bases and J lost 3; bases outside the gene matches: 9. The CDR3 runs 15 residues. DNA of the CDR3: TGTGCCAGCAGTTGGGAGGGAGTGGGAGGCTACGAGCAGTACTTC. Amino acid sequence: CASSWEGVGGYEQYF.

This clonotype was observed a handful of times. V usage is TRBV7-2 and J usage is TRBJ2-7; 8 nucleotides match TRBD1. The CDR3 sequence is 14 residues long. The germline gives CDR1 SGHTA, CDR2 FQGNSA. Trimming removed 3 bases from V and 5 bases from J; junction bases left unmatched: 6. The CDR3 loop is CASSFVQGANEQYF. CDR3 coding DNA: TGTGCCAGCAGCTTTGTTCAGGGGGCCAACGAGCAGTACTTC.

The gene calls are TRBV6-6 and TRBJ2-7; 8 bases agree with TRBD1. The junction had 4 bases not matched to a gene; V was cut back by 6 bases and J by 3 bases. The germline V gene encodes CDR1 MNHNY and CDR2 SVGAGI (reference sequence). This CDR3 contains 13 residues. CDR3 nucleotides: TGTGCCAGCAGCCTCGGACAGGGCTACGAGCAGTACGTC. Translation gives CASSLGQGYEQYV.

The rearrangement joins TRBV6-2 or TRBV6-3 to TRBJ2-2; D is uncertain. V gave up 7 bases and J gave up 5 bases, with 17 bases separating them. The V gene's germline CDR1 is MNHEY and CDR2 SVGEGT. CDR3 length equals 15 residues. CDR3 protein: CASNNRAGWTGELFF. CDR3 bases: TGTGCCAGCAATAATCGGGCAGGATGGACCGGGGAGCTGTTTTTT.

J is TRBJ2-1 and V is TRBV12-3 or TRBV12-4; maybe TRBD2 (5 bases). CDR3 size: 15 residues. Trimming left V 2 bases short and J 0 bases short, with 8 bases between. In DNA form, the CDR3 reads TGTGCCAGCAGTTTAAGTGGGAGCTCCTACAATGAGCAGTTCTTC. The encoded protein is CASSLSGSSYNEQFF.